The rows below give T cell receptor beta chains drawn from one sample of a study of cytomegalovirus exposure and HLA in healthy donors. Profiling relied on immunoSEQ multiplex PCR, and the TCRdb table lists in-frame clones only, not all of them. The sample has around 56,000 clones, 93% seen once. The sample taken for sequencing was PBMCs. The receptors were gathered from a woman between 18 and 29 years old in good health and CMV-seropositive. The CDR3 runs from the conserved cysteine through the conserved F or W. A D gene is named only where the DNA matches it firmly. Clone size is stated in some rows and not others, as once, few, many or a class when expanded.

CDR3aa: CASKVRHTDTQYF
CDR3nt: TGTGCCAGCAAGGTCAGGCACACAGATACGCAGTATTTT
v_gene: TRBV2
j_gene: TRBJ2-3
d_gene: NA
abundance: NA

CDR3aa: CASSLGDRTGANVLTF
CDR3nt: TGTGCCAGCAGCTTGGGGGACAGAACTGGGGCCAACGTCCTGACTTTC
v_gene: TRBV5-6
j_gene: TRBJ2-6
d_gene: TRBD1
abundance: NA

CDR3aa: CASSRGRDSSYNSPLHF
CDR3nt: TGTGCCAGTAGTAGGGGCCGGGACTCGTCCTATAATTCACCCCTCCACTTT
v_gene: TRBV19
j_gene: TRBJ1-6
d_gene: NA
abundance: once

CDR3aa: CASSVTGSPLTGELFF
CDR3nt: TGTGCCAGCAGCGTTACCGGGTCCCCTCTAACCGGGGAGCTGTTTTTT
v_gene: TRBV9
j_gene: TRBJ2-2
d_gene: NA
abundance: NA

CDR3aa: CASSLEPGTGELFF
CDR3nt: TGTGCCAGCAGCTTGGAACCGGGAACCGGGGAGCTGTTTTTT
v_gene: TRBV5-5
j_gene: TRBJ2-2
d_gene: NA
abundance: NA

CDR3aa: CASSQEGASGANVLTF
CDR3nt: TGTGCCAGCAGCCAAGAAGGGGCGTCTGGGGCCAACGTCCTGACTTTC
v_gene: TRBV4-2
j_gene: TRBJ2-6
d_gene: NA
abundance: few

CDR3aa: CASSPGTSGGAGLHNEQFF
CDR3nt: TGTGCCAGCAGCCCGGGGACTAGCGGGGGGGCGGGGTTACACAATGAGCAGTTCTTC
v_gene: TRBV7-8
j_gene: TRBJ2-1
d_gene: TRBD2
abundance: NA

CDR3aa: CASSQQPSSYEQYF
CDR3nt: TGTGCCAGCAGCCAACAACCGAGCTCCTACGAGCAGTACTTC
v_gene: TRBV4-2
j_gene: TRBJ2-7
d_gene: NA
abundance: NA

CDR3aa: CAISPRRGRQDEQYF
CDR3nt: TGTGCCATCAGTCCAAGGCGGGGGAGGCAAGACGAGCAGTACTTC
v_gene: TRBV10-3
j_gene: TRBJ2-7
d_gene: TRBD2
abundance: NA

CDR3aa: CASSPQYEQGAKLFF
CDR3nt: TGTGCCAGCAGTCCCCAATATGAACAGGGGGCAAAACTGTTTTTT
v_gene: TRBV27
j_gene: TRBJ1-4
d_gene: TRBD1
abundance: NA

CDR3aa: CASRYTGTGSDTQYF
CDR3nt: TGTGCCAGCAGGTATACCGGGACAGGTTCAGATACGCAGTATTTT
v_gene: TRBV6-1
j_gene: TRBJ2-3
d_gene: TRBD1
abundance: NA

CDR3aa: CASSSRGAYTF
CDR3nt: TGTGCCAGCAGCTCCCGGGGGGCCTACACCTTC
v_gene: TRBV7-8
j_gene: TRBJ1-2
d_gene: NA
abundance: NA

CDR3aa: CASSPGQLANYGYTF
CDR3nt: TGTGCCAGTAGCCCCGGACAGTTAGCTAACTATGGCTACACCTTC
v_gene: TRBV19
j_gene: TRBJ1-2
d_gene: NA
abundance: NA

CDR3aa: CASSDSRSGGYTF
CDR3nt: TGTGCCAGCAGTGACTCCCGCTCCGGCGGGTACACCTTC
v_gene: TRBV6-4
j_gene: TRBJ1-2
d_gene: NA
abundance: few

CDR3aa: CASSPTRQGQNTEAFF
CDR3nt: TGTGCCAGCTCACCTACCAGACAGGGCCAGAACACTGAAGCTTTCTTT
v_gene: TRBV18
j_gene: TRBJ1-1
d_gene: TRBD1
abundance: NA

CDR3aa: CASSAGQGAAEAFF
CDR3nt: TGTGCCAGCAGCGCCGGACAGGGGGCGGCTGAAGCTTTCTTT
v_gene: TRBV7-9
j_gene: TRBJ1-1
d_gene: TRBD1
abundance: NA

CDR3aa: CASSYGTGPGNTIYF
CDR3nt: TGTGCCAGCAGTTACGGGACAGGGCCTGGAAACACCATATATTTT
v_gene: TRBV6-5
j_gene: TRBJ1-3
d_gene: TRBD1
abundance: NA

CDR3aa: CASSLEGAQGLFF
CDR3nt: TGTGCCAGCAGCTTGGAGGGGGCGCAGGGACTGTTTTTT
v_gene: TRBV5-4
j_gene: TRBJ1-4
d_gene: TRBD1
abundance: NA

CDR3aa: CASSPSGVRGDEQFF
CDR3nt: TGTGCCAGCTCACCCTCAGGGGTTAGGGGAGATGAGCAGTTCTTC
v_gene: TRBV18
j_gene: TRBJ2-1
d_gene: NA
abundance: NA

CDR3aa: CASSQDLLAYNEKLFF
CDR3nt: TGCGCCAGCAGCCAAGATCTTTTGGCTTACAATGAAAAACTGTTTTTT
v_gene: TRBV4-3
j_gene: TRBJ1-4
d_gene: NA
abundance: NA

CDR3aa: CATRGQESSPLHF
CDR3nt: TGTGCCACAAGGGGACAGGAGAGTTCACCCCTCCACTTT
v_gene: TRBV10-3
j_gene: TRBJ1-6
d_gene: TRBD1
abundance: once

CDR3aa: CASSPQSRDRDRSSSPLHF
CDR3nt: TGTGCCAGCTCACCACAATCCCGGGACAGGGATCGTTCTTCTTCACCCCTCCACTTT
v_gene: TRBV18
j_gene: TRBJ1-6
d_gene: TRBD1
abundance: once

CDR3aa: CASRNLIRSDEKLFF
CDR3nt: TGTGCCAGCAGAAACTTGATTCGGTCCGATGAAAAACTGTTTTTT
v_gene: TRBV2
j_gene: TRBJ1-4
d_gene: NA
abundance: medium-sized

CDR3aa: CASSLGYGGALHEQFF
CDR3nt: TGTGCCAGCAGCTTAGGTTACGGGGGGGCCTTACATGAGCAGTTCTTC
v_gene: TRBV11-2
j_gene: TRBJ2-1
d_gene: TRBD2
abundance: NA

CDR3aa: CASSLEGGSGTDTQYF
CDR3nt: TGTGCCAGCAGCTTGGAGGGGGGGAGTGGTACAGATACGCAGTATTTT
v_gene: TRBV5-6
j_gene: TRBJ2-3
d_gene: NA
abundance: NA

CDR3aa: CASSPSPGRTDSYEQYF
CDR3nt: TGTGCCAGCAGCCCGTCGCCGGGGAGGACGGACTCCTACGAGCAGTACTTC
v_gene: TRBV5-6
j_gene: TRBJ2-7
d_gene: NA
abundance: NA

CDR3aa: CAWRGVPMNTEAFF
CDR3nt: TGTGCCTGGAGGGGCGTTCCCATGAACACTGAAGCTTTCTTT
v_gene: TRBV30
j_gene: TRBJ1-1
d_gene: NA
abundance: NA

CDR3aa: CASSWGLASYNEQFF
CDR3nt: TGTGCCAGCAGCTGGGGACTAGCTTCGTACAATGAGCAGTTCTTC
v_gene: TRBV7-2
j_gene: TRBJ2-1
d_gene: TRBD2
abundance: once

CDR3aa: CASSLQRGGSTDTQYF
CDR3nt: TGTGCCAGCAGCTTACAGCGGGGGGGAAGCACAGATACGCAGTATTTT
v_gene: TRBV5-5
j_gene: TRBJ2-3
d_gene: TRBD2
abundance: NA

CDR3aa: CASSLTGQNTEAFF
CDR3nt: TGTGCCAGCAGCTTGACAGGGCAGAACACTGAAGCTTTCTTT
v_gene: TRBV5-8
j_gene: TRBJ1-1
d_gene: NA
abundance: NA

CDR3aa: CASSLDRASSYNSPLHF
CDR3nt: TGTGCCAGCAGTTTAGACAGGGCGAGCTCCTATAATTCACCCCTCCACTTT
v_gene: TRBV27
j_gene: TRBJ1-6
d_gene: TRBD1
abundance: NA

CDR3aa: CASSLASGSTRATDTQYF
CDR3nt: TGTGCCAGCAGCTTAGCCAGCGGGTCCACGAGGGCCACAGATACGCAGTATTTT
v_gene: TRBV7-9
j_gene: TRBJ2-3
d_gene: NA
abundance: NA

CDR3aa: CASSPLGQKETQYF
CDR3nt: TGTGCCAGCTCACCACTGGGACAGAAAGAGACCCAGTACTTC
v_gene: TRBV18
j_gene: TRBJ2-5
d_gene: TRBD1
abundance: NA

CDR3aa: CASSDSMSSQQFF
CDR3nt: TGTGCCAGCAGTGACTCGATGAGTAGCCAGCAGTTCTTC
v_gene: TRBV6-4
j_gene: TRBJ2-1
d_gene: NA
abundance: once

CDR3aa: CASSEYILGGNYNEQFF
CDR3nt: TGTGCCAGCAGTGAATATATTTTGGGGGGAAACTACAATGAGCAGTTCTTC
v_gene: TRBV25-1
j_gene: TRBJ2-1
d_gene: NA
abundance: few

CDR3aa: CASSWTSVDTQYF
CDR3nt: TGTGCCAGCTCGTGGACTAGTGTAGATACGCAGTATTTT
v_gene: TRBV28
j_gene: TRBJ2-3
d_gene: TRBD2
abundance: once

CDR3aa: CATSRDTGSTEAFF
CDR3nt: TGTGCCACCAGCAGAGATACAGGGAGCACTGAAGCTTTCTTT
v_gene: TRBV15
j_gene: TRBJ1-1
d_gene: NA
abundance: NA

CDR3aa: CASSLQGYEQYF
CDR3nt: TGCGCCAGCAGCTTGCAGGGCTACGAGCAGTACTTC
v_gene: TRBV5-1
j_gene: TRBJ2-7
d_gene: NA
abundance: NA

CDR3aa: CASNLLAGGAGELFF
CDR3nt: TGTGCCAGCAATTTACTAGCGGGGGGTGCCGGGGAGCTGTTTTTT
v_gene: TRBV27
j_gene: TRBJ2-2
d_gene: TRBD2
abundance: NA

CDR3aa: CASSITASYEQYF
CDR3nt: TGTGCCAGCAGCATTACAGCTTCCTACGAGCAGTACTTC
v_gene: TRBV7-8
j_gene: TRBJ2-7
d_gene: NA
abundance: NA

CDR3aa: CASSRLAGDAKTQYF
CDR3nt: TGTGCCAGCAGCCGGTTAGCAGGGGATGCGAAGACCCAGTACTTC
v_gene: TRBV4-2
j_gene: TRBJ2-5
d_gene: NA
abundance: NA

CDR3aa: CASRYGPRDYEQYF
CDR3nt: TGTGCCAGCAGATACGGACCTCGGGACTACGAGCAGTACTTC
v_gene: TRBV7-2
j_gene: TRBJ2-7
d_gene: NA
abundance: NA

CDR3aa: CASSLAPTSGGAQETQYF
CDR3nt: TGTGCCAGCAGCTTAGCACCAACTAGCGGGGGGGCCCAAGAGACCCAGTACTTC
v_gene: TRBV7-6
j_gene: TRBJ2-5
d_gene: TRBD2
abundance: NA

CDR3aa: CASSQGLGNTEAFF
CDR3nt: TGTGCCAGCAGTCAAGGACTGGGGAACACTGAAGCTTTCTTT
v_gene: TRBV6-4
j_gene: TRBJ1-1
d_gene: NA
abundance: NA

CDR3aa: CASSITEGVRSPLHF
CDR3nt: TGTGCCAGTAGTATTACAGAAGGGGTAAGATCACCCCTCCACTTT
v_gene: TRBV19
j_gene: TRBJ1-6
d_gene: NA
abundance: NA

CDR3aa: CASQVSGARYNSPLHF
CDR3nt: TGTGCCAGCCAAGTGTCAGGGGCCCGCTATAATTCACCCCTCCACTTT
v_gene: TRBV27
j_gene: TRBJ1-6
d_gene: NA
abundance: once

CDR3aa: CASLGLADFSYEQYF
CDR3nt: TGTGCCAGCCTTGGACTAGCGGACTTCTCCTACGAGCAGTACTTC
v_gene: TRBV6-6
j_gene: TRBJ2-7
d_gene: TRBD2
abundance: NA

CDR3aa: CASSAKGVQFF
CDR3nt: TGCGCCAGCAGCGCCAAGGGGGTTCAGTTCTTC
v_gene: TRBV5-1
j_gene: TRBJ2-1
d_gene: NA
abundance: NA

CDR3aa: CASSSGLALYEQYF
CDR3nt: TGTGCCAGCAGTTCGGGACTAGCCCTCTACGAGCAGTACTTC
v_gene: TRBV6-6
j_gene: TRBJ2-7
d_gene: TRBD2
abundance: NA